This TCR beta chain was obtained from a study of human T cells and chemical hapten exposure. Study at large: Across its approximately 25 weeks, the study gave patients weekly diphenylcyclopropenone doses to the scalp. Overall study findings and caveats: Relative to controls, expanded TCRs formed significantly more large CDR3 similarity clusters.

The library gave individual cDNA molecules unique molecular identifiers. TCRdb recomputed calls from the RACE reads with MiXCR, one row per CDR3 protein. The data contain 110,000 or so distinct CDR3 sequences, more than 7% of them singletons. The CDR3 extends over 14 amino acids. In germline, CDR1 is MNHNY, CDR2 SVGAGI (reference sequence). The trim removed 4 bases at V and 3 bases at J, leaving 3 bases unmatched. Regarding time point: patch test 2, 6 weeks after DPC sensitization. Noted treatment: therapeutic diphenylcyclopropenone sensitization with weekly scalp DPC. Donors, patients with alopecia ranging from 18 to 70 years old and judged suitable for DPC, provided samples. As to this clonotype: Its antigen is unknown.

The sequenced sample was whole blood, obtained in connection with sensitization to the hapten diphenylcyclopropenone (DPC). J is TRBJ1-5 and V is TRBV6-6, with TRBD1 matching 7 bases. The origin of this receptor is a woman in her thirties or forties with alopecia areata. Some clones in this sample may be carry-over from other donors' samples. CDR3 amino acids: CASSWDSFNQPQHF. The CDR3 region has the DNA TGTGCCAGCAGTTGGGACAGCTTCAATCAGCCCCAGCATTTT.